This T cell receptor beta chain was recorded in a study of naive and memory T cell subsets. This CDR3 has 12 amino acids. V lost 5 bases and J 3 bases, leaving 6 bases between the germline ends. Germline loops: CDR1 SNHLY, CDR2 FYNNEI. An equimolar mix of two oligonucleotides served as the beta constant-region primer for TRBC1 and TRBC2. One entry per CDR3 protein results from TCRdb running MiXCR on the UMI-ligation and nested PCR reads. This sample has around 160,000 distinct CDR3 sequences; about 15% occur once, and the top ten carry more than 0.13%. There are a few counts of this clonotype. This sequence originates from a human donor in good health. The specimen sequenced was naive CD4+ T cells from blood. V and J are TRBV2 and TRBJ2-3; D remains unclear. CDR3 sequence (DNA): TGTGCCAGCAGTATAATGACAGATACGCAGTATTTT. Its translation: CASSIMTDTQYF.